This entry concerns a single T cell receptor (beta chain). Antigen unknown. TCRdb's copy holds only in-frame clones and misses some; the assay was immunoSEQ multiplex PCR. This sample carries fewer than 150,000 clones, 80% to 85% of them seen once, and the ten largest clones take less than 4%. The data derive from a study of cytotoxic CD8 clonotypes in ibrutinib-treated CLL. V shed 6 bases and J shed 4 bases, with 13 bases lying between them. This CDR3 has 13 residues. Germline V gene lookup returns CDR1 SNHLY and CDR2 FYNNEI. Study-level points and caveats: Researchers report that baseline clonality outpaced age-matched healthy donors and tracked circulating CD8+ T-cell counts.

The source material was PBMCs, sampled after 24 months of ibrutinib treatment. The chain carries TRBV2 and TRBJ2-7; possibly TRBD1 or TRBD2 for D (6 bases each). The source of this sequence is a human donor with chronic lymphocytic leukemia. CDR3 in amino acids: CASSATGAYEQYF. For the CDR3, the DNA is TGTGCCAGCAGCGCTACGGGGGCGTACGAGCAGTACTTC.